This entry concerns a single TCR beta chain. The entry originates in a study of cytomegalovirus exposure and HLA in healthy donors. This PCR relied on a set of 60 Vbeta primers and 13 Jbeta primers. The table came from immunoSEQ multiplex PCR; TCRdb's copy has only in-frame clones and leaves some out. Among 84,000 or so clones listed, roughly four fifths were seen once. Donors sampled were nominally healthy, though unrecorded immune exposures were likely. The specimen sequenced was PBMCs. The origin of this receptor is a human donor in good health.

The CDR3 here is CASSLRGGVFANEQFF. CDR3 bases: TGTGCCAGCAGTTTGCGGGGGGGAGTTTTCGCCAATGAGCAGTTCTTC. The chain uses TRBV27 and TRBJ2-1; 9 bases fit TRBD2. Germline CDR1 and CDR2: MNHEY and SMNVEV (reference sequence). V trimming: 3 bases; J trimming: 6 bases; junction bases outside the gene matches: 9. The CDR3 is 16 amino acids.